This T cell receptor beta chain originates from a study of cytomegalovirus exposure and HLA in healthy donors. In this sample, this clone turned up once. Germline assignment: CDR1 SGHVS and CDR2 FQNEAQ. The V and J ends lost 2 bases and 0 bases respectively, with 19 bases between them. The CDR3 consists of 18 residues. Both 60 Vbeta primers and 13 Jbeta primers went into the PCR. The repertoire was sequenced with immunoSEQ multiplex PCR; TCRdb's copy has only in-frame clones and lacks some. The profile shows over 80,000 clones, around 82% of them singletons. The sequence was collected from a middle-aged man in good health and CMV-seropositive. V is TRBV7-8 and J is TRBJ1-2; TRBD1 might be the D (6 bases). Specimen: PBMCs. The DNA for the CDR3 is TGTGCCAGCAGCTTAAGGAGATCGGGGGGCAGGTCTAACTATGGCTACACCTTC. Its protein is CASSLRRSGGRSNYGYTF.